A selection of T cell receptor beta chains follows, all from one sample in a study of blood T cells in healthy people across ages. Each CDR3 protein is one row after TCRdb ran MiXCR on the 5' RACE reads. The table lists roughly 1,700,000 distinct CDR3 sequences, approximately 30% of them singletons. Sequencing was carried out using blood. The receptors come from a woman between 25 and 40 years old in good health. Each CDR3 is given with its conserved first and last residue. The D gene is left open where the match is weak. Clone size is stated in some rows and not others, as once, few, many or a class when expanded.

size: -; D: -; length: 13; J: TRBJ2-7; V: TRBV5-6; CDR3: CASREQGGHEQYF; DNA: TGTGCCAGCAGAGAGCAGGGAGGCCACGAGCAGTACTTC
size: -; D: -; length: 13; J: TRBJ2-7; V: TRBV3-1; CDR3: CASSPGITYKQYF; DNA: TGTGCCAGCAGCCCCGGGATTACCTACAAGCAGTACTTC
size: few; D: -; length: 15; J: TRBJ2-7; V: TRBV9; CDR3: CASSAGSGPSYEQYF; DNA: TGTGCCAGCAGCGCCGGGTCAGGCCCTTCCTACGAGCAGTACTTC
size: -; D: -; length: 15; J: TRBJ2-7; V: TRBV5-1; CDR3: CASREGHQSTYVQYF; DNA: TGCGCCAGCAGGGAGGGACATCAATCAACCTACGTGCAGTACTTC
size: -; D: -; length: 18; J: TRBJ2-3; V: TRBV5-5; CDR3: CASSLAKITASSTDTQYF; DNA: TGTGCCAGCAGCTTGGCCAAGATCACAGCCTCTAGCACAGATACGCAGTATTTT
size: few; D: -; length: 10; J: TRBJ2-3; V: TRBV12-3/TRBV12-4; CDR3: CASQEDTQYF; DNA: TGTGCCAGCCAAGAAGATACGCAGTATTTT
size: -; D: -; length: 16; J: TRBJ2-1; V: TRBV6-5; CDR3: CASSQRGLLSYNEQFF; DNA: TGTGCCAGCAGCCAACGCGGGTTACTATCCTACAATGAGCAGTTCTTC
size: -; D: TRBD2; length: 17; J: TRBJ2-1; V: TRBV11-2; CDR3: CASSLFPAGTRGNGQFF; DNA: TGTGCCAGCAGCTTATTCCCCGCGGGGACTAGGGGCAATGGGCAGTTCTTC
size: -; D: TRBD1; length: 15; J: TRBJ1-1; V: TRBV6-2/TRBV6-3; CDR3: CASSFPRTGHTEAFF; DNA: TGTGCCAGCAGTTTCCCCCGGACAGGGCACACTGAAGCTTTCTTT
size: few; D: -; length: 12; J: TRBJ1-2; V: TRBV12-3/TRBV12-4; CDR3: CASSPRGNGYTF; DNA: TGTGCCAGCAGCCCACGGGGAAATGGCTACACCTTC
size: few; D: TRBD2; length: 17; J: TRBJ2-5; V: TRBV20-1; CDR3: CSASPPPAASGSETQYF; DNA: TGCAGTGCTAGTCCTCCACCGGCGGCTAGCGGGAGTGAGACCCAGTACTTC
size: -; D: -; length: 15; J: TRBJ2-1; V: TRBV7-2; CDR3: CASGLEYSSYNEQFF; DNA: TGTGCCAGCGGCTTAGAATATAGCTCCTACAATGAGCAGTTCTTC
size: many; D: TRBD2; length: 17; J: TRBJ2-5; V: TRBV20-1; CDR3: CSARDPNSGRAGETQYF; DNA: TGCAGTGCTAGAGACCCAAATAGCGGGAGGGCCGGGGAGACCCAGTACTTC
size: few; D: -; length: 16; J: TRBJ2-3; V: TRBV5-1; CDR3: CASSFGSAEITDTQYF; DNA: TGCGCCAGCAGCTTTGGGTCGGCGGAGATCACAGATACGCAGTATTTT
size: -; D: TRBD2; length: 15; J: TRBJ2-5; V: TRBV6-2/TRBV6-3; CDR3: CASSKGLAGVRGQYF; DNA: TGTGCCAGCAGTAAGGGACTAGCGGGAGTCCGCGGGCAGTACTTC
size: -; D: -; length: 14; J: TRBJ2-4; V: TRBV12-3/TRBV12-4; CDR3: CASSRDTRSDIQYF; DNA: TGTGCCAGCAGTCGGGACACCCGGTCGGACATTCAGTACTTC
size: -; D: -; length: 14; J: TRBJ2-3; V: TRBV3-1; CDR3: CASSQGFVGDTQYF; DNA: TGTGCCAGCAGCCAAGGGTTCGTAGGCGATACGCAGTATTTT
size: -; D: -; length: 14; J: TRBJ2-5; V: TRBV13; CDR3: CASLTQGRQETQYF; DNA: TGTGCCAGCCTAACCCAGGGGAGGCAAGAGACCCAGTACTTC
size: -; D: TRBD2; length: 16; J: TRBJ2-1; V: TRBV20-1; CDR3: CSARDGLAGGYNEQFF; DNA: TGCAGTGCTAGAGATGGCCTAGCGGGAGGGTACAATGAGCAGTTCTTC
size: many; D: -; length: 13; J: TRBJ1-2; V: TRBV12-3/TRBV12-4; CDR3: CASSYRGDYGYTF; DNA: TGTGCCAGCAGCTACAGAGGGGACTATGGCTACACCTTC
size: -; D: TRBD1; length: 14; J: TRBJ2-7; V: TRBV3-1; CDR3: CASSHWDRDYEQYF; DNA: TGTGCCAGCAGCCACTGGGACAGAGACTACGAGCAGTACTTC
size: -; D: -; length: 16; J: TRBJ1-4; V: TRBV27; CDR3: CASRPHAIATNEKLFF; DNA: TGTGCCAGCAGGCCCCACGCCATCGCAACTAATGAAAAACTGTTTTTT
size: few; D: -; length: 15; J: TRBJ2-7; V: TRBV28; CDR3: CASRAGEGLYDEQYF; DNA: TGTGCCAGCAGGGCAGGGGAAGGGCTATACGACGAGCAGTACTTC
size: many; D: -; length: 14; J: TRBJ2-1; V: TRBV29-1; CDR3: CSVVGERSYNEQFF; DNA: TGCAGCGTTGTTGGGGAGCGGTCCTACAATGAGCAGTTCTTC